This entry is about one T cell receptor (beta chain). Its antigen is unknown. Measured with immunoSEQ multiplex PCR; TCRdb has only the in-frame clones, and not every one. The repertoire includes about 70,000 clones, 70% to 80% of them detected once, and roughly 10% sits in the top ten. The CDR3 is 16 amino acids. Trimming cost V 5 bases and J 0 bases, with 14 bases left between them. Germline values: CDR1 MNHEY, CDR2 SMNVEV (reference sequence). The source of the sample is a study of radiotherapy plus CTLA-4 blockade in lung cancer. Study-level background: In around 19% of patients, objective responses were seen; 30% to 35% had disease control. Study outcomes and limitations: In blood, after radiotherapy plus ipilimumab, tumor-derived TCR clones expanded.

This sequence was found in a human donor with non-small cell lung cancer who had a complete response to radiotherapy plus ipilimumab. Here the sequenced sample was peripheral blood, taken from a patient treated with radiotherapy plus ipilimumab. The chain has TRBV27 and TRBJ1-3; no firm D call. CDR3 DNA: TGTGCCAGCAGTAGGTTGGACGGAAGCTCTGGAAACACCATATATTTT. Translating it yields CASSRLDGSSGNTIYF.